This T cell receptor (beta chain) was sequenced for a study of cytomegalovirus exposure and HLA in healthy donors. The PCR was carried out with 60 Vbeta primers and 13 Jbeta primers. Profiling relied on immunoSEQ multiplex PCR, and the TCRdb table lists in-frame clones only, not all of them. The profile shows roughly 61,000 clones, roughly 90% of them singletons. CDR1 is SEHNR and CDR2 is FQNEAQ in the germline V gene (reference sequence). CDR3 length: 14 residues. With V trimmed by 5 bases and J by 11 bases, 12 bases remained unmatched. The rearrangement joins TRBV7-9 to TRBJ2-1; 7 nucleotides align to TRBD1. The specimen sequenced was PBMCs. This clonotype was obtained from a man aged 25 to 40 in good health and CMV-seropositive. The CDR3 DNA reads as TGTGCCAGCAGCGACAGGGATGGGGCGATTCAGCAGTTCTTC. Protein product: CASSDRDGAIQQFF. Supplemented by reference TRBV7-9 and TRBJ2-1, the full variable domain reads DTGVSQNPRHKITKRGQNVTFRCDPISEHNRLYWYRQTLGQGPEFLTYFQNEAQLEKSRLLSDRFSAERPKGSFSTLEIQRTEQGDSAMYLCASSDRDGAIQQFFGPGTRLTVL.